The 21 T cell receptor beta chains below were found in one sample sequenced in a study of cytomegalovirus exposure and HLA in healthy donors. TCRdb keeps only in-frame clones here, not all; method: immunoSEQ multiplex PCR. The top ten clones hold approximately 3.2% of a sample with roughly 140,000 clones, around 90% of them seen once. Sequencing was carried out using PBMCs. Receptors originate from a young woman in good health and CMV-seropositive.

V gene TRBV5-4 combines with J gene TRBJ2-7; TRBD2 matches at 7 bases. The J segment lost 3 bases and the V segment lost 4 bases, leaving 7 bases of the junction unmatched. CDR1 and CDR2 from the germline V gene are SGHNT and YYREEE (reference sequence). This CDR3 region has 14 residues. CDR3 sequence reads: CASSGASGDYEQYF. CDR3 bases: TGTGCCAGCAGCGGCGCTAGCGGTGACTACGAGCAGTACTTC.

This chain links TRBV9 with TRBJ2-3; 11 nucleotides agree with TRBD2. CDR3 length: 15 amino acids. The junction had 3 bases not matched to a gene; V was cut back by 3 bases and J by 3 bases. The germline V gene encodes CDR1 SGDLS and CDR2 YYNGEE. The CDR3 sequence is CASSAGTSGTDTQYF. The CDR3 DNA sequence: TGTGCCAGCAGCGCCGGGACTAGCGGAACAGATACGCAGTATTTT. Looking up the rest from reference TRBV9 and TRBJ2-3 gives the full variable domain: DSGVTQTPKHLITATGQRVTLRCSPRSGDLSVYWYQQSLDQGLQFLIQYYNGEERAKGNILERFSAQQFPDLHSELNLSSLELGDSALYFCASSAGTSGTDTQYFGPGTRLTVL.

This clone has a single count. This chain connects TRBV7-3 to TRBJ2-5; 8 positions match TRBD2. Germline loops: CDR1 SGHTA, CDR2 FQGTGA. With V trimmed by 2 bases and J by 5 bases, 7 bases remained unmatched. The CDR3 is 15 amino acids. The CDR3 DNA is TGTGCCAGCAGCTTATCGGGAGGGCCCGGGGAGACCCAGTACTTC. As protein: CASSLSGGPGETQYF.

V usage is TRBV7-9 and J usage is TRBJ2-7, with a weak D call TRBD1 (5 bases). CDR3 length: 14 residues. V shed 1 base and J shed 6 bases, with 13 bases lying between them. Germline CDR1 reads SEHNR; CDR2 reads FQNEAQ (reference sequence). The DNA for the CDR3 is TGTGCCAGCAGCTTAGGGACAAGGCCCTCCGAGCAGTACTTC. Translating it yields CASSLGTRPSEQYF. Looking up the rest from reference TRBV7-9 and TRBJ2-7 gives the full variable domain: DTGVSQNPRHKITKRGQNVTFRCDPISEHNRLYWYRQTLGQGPEFLTYFQNEAQLEKSRLLSDRFSAERPKGSFSTLEIQRTEQGDSAMYLCASSLGTRPSEQYFGPGTRLTVT.

The gene calls are TRBV9 and TRBJ2-1; the D gene is possibly TRBD1 (6 bases). V was trimmed by 0 bases and J by 6 bases, leaving 10 bases between them. CDR3 length: 14 residues. Germline assignment: CDR1 SGDLS and CDR2 YYNGEE. CDR3 bases: TGTGCCAGCAGCGTAGGCCCAGGGGCCAATGAGCAGTTCTTC. Translated, it gives CASSVGPGANEQFF.

The chain is built from TRBV6-5 and TRBJ2-1, with D maybe TRBD2 (5 bases). V was trimmed by 8 bases and J by 9 bases, leaving 17 bases between them. This CDR3 region has 13 residues. The germline V gene encodes CDR1 MNHEY and CDR2 SVGAGI. In DNA form, the CDR3 reads TGTGCCAGCGGACGGGGAGTTAGATCTGAGCAGTTCTTC. Translating gives CASGRGVRSEQFF.

The chain links TRBV19 to TRBJ1-5, with D unresolved. This CDR3 is 17 amino acids long. Germline V lookup: CDR1 LNHDA, CDR2 SQIVND (reference sequence). Trimming removed 5 bases at V and 0 bases at J, with 17 bases between. The CDR3 DNA follows: TGTGCCAGTAGTGCCCGGACTGCCGATTATAGCAATCAGCCCCAGCATTTT. It translates to CASSARTADYSNQPQHF.

This clone was counted between two and nine times. The chain joins TRBV7-2 to TRBJ2-7; D is perhaps TRBD1 (5 bases). Per the germline V gene, CDR1 is SGHTA and CDR2 is FQGNSA. This CDR3 contains 14 residues. The V and J ends lost 4 bases and 5 bases respectively, with 15 bases between them. CDR3 in DNA: TGTGCCAGCAGCTCCCCCCAGGGTCTCCACGAGCAGTACTTC. Protein product: CASSSPQGLHEQYF. Drawing the rest from reference TRBV7-2 and TRBJ2-7, the complete variable domain is GAGVSQSPSNKVTEKGKDVELRCDPISGHTALYWYRQSLGQGLEFLIYFQGNSAPDKSGLPSDRFSAERTGGSVSTLTIQRTQQEDSAVYLCASSSPQGLHEQYFGPGTRLTVT.

In its sample, this clone was seen a few times. V and J are TRBV11-3 and TRBJ1-2; D is unclear. Germline V gene lookup returns CDR1 SGHNT and CDR2 YENEEA. There are 13 residues in the CDR3. V lost 4 bases and J 7 bases, leaving 13 bases between the germline ends. The CDR3 sequence is CASSSLQGSGYTF. CDR3 coding DNA: TGTGCCAGCAGCTCTCTTCAAGGGAGTGGCTACACCTTC.

The rearrangement links TRBV6-5 to TRBJ1-2; D is uncertain. Germline V gene lookup returns CDR1 MNHEY and CDR2 SVGAGI. The CDR3 extends over 12 amino acids. V gave up 5 bases and J gave up 8 bases, with 12 bases separating them. The CDR3 sequence: CASSPGPLGYTF. CDR3 nucleotide sequence: TGTGCCAGCAGTCCAGGTCCTCTGGGCTACACCTTC.

The J gene is TRBJ1-2, the V gene TRBV25-1, with 10 bases lining up with TRBD1. Germline V CDR1 and CDR2: MGHDK, SYGVNS. The CDR3 is 16 amino acids. The V gene end was trimmed by 6 bases and the J gene end by 5 bases; junction bases not matched to a gene: 12. The CDR3 DNA reads as TGTGCCAGCAGCCCACTCCCGGGACAGGGGAAATATGGCTACACCTTC. Protein: CASSPLPGQGKYGYTF.

This chain uses TRBV19 with TRBJ2-7; 8 nucleotides align to TRBD2. Trimming took 3 bases from V and 5 from J; bases not matched to a gene: 9. This CDR3 spans 15 amino acids. Per germline, CDR1 LNHDA and CDR2 SQIVND (reference sequence). The DNA of the CDR3 is TGTGCCAGTAGTATGGCCGGGAGGGCCGGAGACGAGCAGTACTTC. It translates to CASSMAGRAGDEQYF.

This chain joins TRBV6-4 and TRBJ2-1, with D possibly TRBD2 on 5 matching bases. Germline assignment: CDR1 MRHNA and CDR2 SNTAGT. V lost 5 bases, J lost 0 bases, and 14 bases lay in between. The CDR3 totals 16 residues. The CDR3 reads CASSPGRSGSYNEQFF. In DNA form, the CDR3 reads TGTGCCAGCAGTCCCGGTAGGAGCGGCTCCTACAATGAGCAGTTCTTC.

This rearrangement joins TRBV9 to TRBJ1-2, with D possibly matching TRBD1 (5 bases). Trimming pared 1 base from V and 4 bases from J, leaving 14 bases between. This CDR3 is built from 15 residues. Per germline, CDR1 SGDLS and CDR2 YYNGEE. CDR3 residues: CASSVKGQGSYGYTF. The DNA of the CDR3 is TGTGCCAGCAGCGTAAAAGGCCAGGGAAGCTATGGCTACACCTTC.

This rearrangement joins TRBV5-1 to TRBJ2-2; the match to TRBD2 covers 7 bases. Germline V gives CDR1 SGHRS, CDR2 YFSETQ. The ends lost 3 bases at V and 4 bases at J; junction bases unmatched: 6. The CDR3 length is 15 residues. The CDR3 sequence: CASSSGTTGTGELFF. The CDR3, as DNA: TGCGCCAGCAGCTCCGGGACTACCGGCACCGGGGAGCTGTTTTTT.

This chain connects TRBV28 to TRBJ1-5, with a weak D call TRBD1 (5 bases). Trimming removed 7 bases from V and 2 bases from J, with 15 bases in between. This CDR3 contains 15 residues. CDR1 is MDHEN and CDR2 is SYDVKM in the germline V gene. The CDR3 here is CASTNLGGGNQPQHF. Written as DNA, the CDR3 is TGTGCCAGCACCAACCTCGGGGGTGGCAATCAGCCCCAGCATTTT.

The rearrangement joins TRBV11-2 to TRBJ1-5; 7 bases map to TRBD1. The ends lost 4 bases at V and 0 bases at J; junction bases unmatched: 12. Germline assignment: CDR1 SGHAT and CDR2 FQNNGV. The CDR3 contains 18 residues. The CDR3 coding sequence is TGTGCCAGCAGCTCAAGGGATGGGGACAGATATAGCAATCAGCCCCAGCATTTT. This gives the protein CASSSRDGDRYSNQPQHF.

In regard to this clone: The junction shows a germline mismatch at one end, possibly a read error. The chain employs TRBV4-1 and TRBJ2-1; 12 bases agree with TRBD2. This CDR3 has 17 amino acids. From germline, CDR1 is MGHRA and CDR2 YSYEKL. In DNA form, the CDR3 reads TGCGCCAGCAGCCATGCCCTTCTAGCGGGAGGGGACAATGCGCAGTTCTTC. Amino acid sequence: CASSHALLAGGDNAQFF.

The chain has TRBV30 and TRBJ2-1, with 11 bases aligning to TRBD1. J was trimmed by 6 bases and V by 1 base; bases with no gene match: 11. The CDR3 length is 17 residues. Germline V lookup: CDR1 GTSNPN, CDR2 SVGIG (reference sequence). The CDR3 is CAWSDRVGTGGGNEQFF. The CDR3 DNA sequence: TGTGCCTGGAGTGATAGAGTCGGGACAGGGGGTGGCAATGAGCAGTTCTTC. The variable domain in full, completed from reference TRBV30 and TRBJ2-1, reads SQTIHQWPATLVQPVGSPLSLECTVEGTSNPNLYWYRQAAGRGLQLLFYSVGIGQISSEVPQNLSASRPQDRQFILSSKKLLLSDSGFYLCAWSDRVGTGGGNEQFFGPGTRLTVL.

In this sample, this clone turned up once. V is TRBV30 and J is TRBJ1-2; 8 positions match TRBD1. The CDR3 extends over 12 amino acids. Germline lookup yields CDR1 GTSNPN and CDR2 SVGIG (reference sequence). J was trimmed by 2 bases and V by 8 bases; bases with no gene match: 4. CDR3 amino acids: CAGRDRNYGYTF. The CDR3 region has the DNA TGTGCCGGGCGGGACAGGAACTATGGCTACACCTTC.

This chain connects TRBV5-1 to TRBJ2-1; TRBD2 matches at 10 bases. The CDR3 consists of 15 residues. CDR1 and CDR2 (germline): SGHRS, YFSETQ. Trimming cost V 2 bases and J 4 bases; bases outside gene matches: 3. CDR3 amino acids: CASSFTSGEYNEQFF. The CDR3 DNA sequence: TGCGCCAGCAGCTTCACTAGCGGGGAATACAATGAGCAGTTCTTC.